Many counts were recorded for the clone carrying this T cell receptor beta chain. Its antigen is unidentified. Construction of the TCRbeta library involved unique molecular identifiers. In TCRdb, the PCR reads were re-called with MiXCR into one record per CDR3 protein. The sample has about 240,000 distinct CDR3 sequences, under 30% seen once. The CDR3 is made up of 13 amino acids. Germline V gene lookup returns CDR1 SQVTM and CDR2 ANQGSEA. Trimming removed 7 bases from V and 5 bases from J, with 14 bases in between. This record comes from a study of T-cell reconstitution after alpha-beta-depleted transplantation in children. Study-level results: In patients about two months after transplant, alpha-beta T cells reportedly arose from several hundred expanded graft clones.

The starting material was PBMCs, obtained before TCRalphabeta/CD19-depleted stem cell transplant. The clonotype originates from a girl aged 2 to 10 with Fanconi anemia, due to receive a stem cell transplant. This chain joins TRBV29-1 and TRBJ1-4; no reliable D call. CDR3 loop: CSALRSENEKLFF. The DNA of the CDR3 is TGCAGCGCCCTTAGGTCAGAAAATGAAAAACTGTTTTTT.